The TCR beta chain under discussion was sequenced for a study of T cells in Graves' hyperthyroidism and ophthalmopathy (dated by TCRdb to about 2019). Turning to the overall study: Peripheral blood samples were taken at the time of initial diagnosis, prior to any treatment. After blood sampling, hyperthyroidism patients were treated with methimazole at a starting dose of 30 mg daily, and ophthalmopathy patients were treated with high-dose intravenous methylprednisolone. An independent validation cohort of under 20 hyperthyroidism patients and 15 or so patients who later progressed to ophthalmopathy tested prospective prediction of ophthalmopathy. The study also compared thyroid tissue and blood T-cell repertoires from roughly 6 Graves' hyperthyroidism patients. To identify TCR V-J signatures that set the groups apart, the researchers used a discovery cohort of 100 patients, made up of some 41 with Graves' ophthalmopathy and about 59 with stable Graves' hyperthyroidism. The 100 or so discovery patients were randomly divided into training and test sets at a 7:3 ratio. The paper reports TCR Vbeta CDR3 sequencing of some 140 peripheral blood samples: around 45 ophthalmopathy, over 70 hyperthyroidism and roughly 17 progressor patients. Points the paper makes about the study in general: In cross-validation, a model built on a 13 V-J signature told ophthalmopathy apart from stable hyperthyroidism with over 85% sensitivity and 81% to 82% specificity, and in testing the same model reached 80%/75%. Most expanded thyroid clonotypes (frequency above 0.001) were also detected in blood, suggesting blood repertoires may reflect thyroid immune responses. During validation, the model predicted progression to ophthalmopathy a median of approximately 6 months ahead of onset, with almost 71% sensitivity and roughly 72% specificity. No statistical method was used to set the sample size in advance, and investigators knew the group allocation.

The sample holds many counts of this clonotype. It has no known antigen specificity. Within one base of it there is no much larger clone, and no base qualities were kept. The TCR beta CDR3 regions were amplified from the RNA transcripts. A first-round RT-PCR of the TCR CDR3 used the HTBI primer set with the Qiagen OneStep RT-PCR kit. Libraries were constructed in a second round of multiplex PCR, after which size selection and purification were performed. Paired-end sequencing of the libraries was performed with 100 bp reads on an Illumina HiSeq2000. In the authors' own workflow: Raw data were processed with SOAPnuke, discarding reads with adapters, uncalled bases, mean Phred below 15, or no exact constant-primer or identifier match. High-quality paired reads were merged using COPE v1.2.5, and each unique nucleotide sequence was defined as a clonotype. MiTCR v1.1 was used to align clonotypes to the IMGT TRBV, TRBD and TRBJ reference segments. Analysis was restricted to V-J combinations with a frequency above 0.0001, which covered over 98% of repertoires. A TCS score was defined as the ratio between F50 (clonal expansion) and ExV (chaos), using BLOSUM62-based TCRdist between CDR3 peptides within each V-J. Welch's t-statistics and random forest reduced roughly 530 V-J features to roughly 13, which were used in a naive Bayes classifier (R e1071). TCRdb cleaned the public reads at Q25 with fastp, built clones with MiXCR and kept in-frame beta chains. Every CDR3 protein is listed once, alongside the most common genes and DNA of its rows. These V and J calls rely on TCRdb rather than the paper's analysis. This sample has 350,000 to 400,000 distinct CDR3 sequences in its table, and 11% to 15% of those were observed once. The ten largest make up 9.5% to 12% of the sample.

A patient counted as having stable Graves' hyperthyroidism if no progression to ophthalmopathy occurred over 18 months of follow-up. Hyperthyroidism patients were aged 18 to 65 years and newly diagnosed, with disease duration of less than 2 months. Patients with uncontrolled infections, other autoimmune diseases, pregnancy or lactation were excluded. Diagnoses were established on the basis of clinical symptoms, serum thyroxine and TRAb, thyroid ultrasound, and orbital computed tomography. PBMCs were separated from approximately 9.9 ml of fresh peripheral blood using Ficoll-Paque density gradient centrifugation. Trizol reagent was used to extract total RNA, and RNA quality was then checked on an Agilent 2100 Bioanalyzer. The receptor's source is a woman aged 55-70 years with Graves' hyperthyroidism. Sequences were obtained from blood.

CDR3 region: CSARGPYEQYF. Read as DNA, the sequence is TGCAGTGCTAGGGGGCCCTACGAGCAGTACTTC. The chain couples TRBV20-1 to TRBJ2-7; TRBD1 is a weak D gene call, 5 bases matching. From the cysteine through the phenylalanine, the CDR3 covers 11 amino acids. Just the 33-base CDR3 DNA is kept, in frame starting at base 1. In the germline V gene (reference sequence), CDR1 corresponds to DFQATT and CDR2 to SNEGSKA. Trimming removed 3 bases from V and 2 bases from J, leaving 5 bases between the germline ends.